The 25 T cell receptor beta chains below all came from one sample that was sequenced in a study of regulatory and conventional T cells in RAG deficiency. Genomic DNA came from blood conventional CD4+ T cells gated CD25-low CD127-high. Produced via immunoSEQ multiplex PCR; TCRdb's table is partial and in-frame only. The sample has approximately 46,000 clones; over 80% are singletons. This same sample was also taken into another study, of regulatory T cells. That study reports: The primer mix had 52 TRBV and 13 TRBJ primers.

Material: CD4+ effector T cells sorted from blood. The receptors stem from a human donor in good health.

This clone has a single count. This chain joins TRBV14 and TRBJ2-5; D is unresolved. The germline CDR1 and CDR2 sequences are SGHDN and FVKESK. The V and J ends lost 0 bases and 4 bases respectively, with 18 bases between them. The CDR3 length is 17 residues. The DNA of the CDR3 is TGTGCCAGCAGCCAAGATAGAACTTTCGGGCAGTTAGAGACCCAGTACTTC. Its translation is CASSQDRTFGQLETQYF.

The chain uses TRBV15 and TRBJ1-5; tentative D call: TRBD1 (5 bases). The CDR3 consists of 14 residues. Per the germline V gene, CDR1 is LNHNV and CDR2 is YYDKDF (reference sequence). Trimming took 5 bases from V and 6 from J, leaving 14 bases between them. The CDR3 DNA follows: TGTGCCACCAGCGGAGGTTCGGGGGGTCAGCCCCAGCATTTT. Translating it yields CATSGGSGGQPQHF.

The chain joins TRBV7-2 to TRBJ1-1, with D perhaps TRBD1 (5 bases). Germline values: CDR1 SGHTA, CDR2 FQGNSA. The ends were cut back, 4 bases at V and 1 base at J, with 13 bases in the middle. The CDR3 covers 15 residues. CDR3 protein: CASSSQGQGNTEAFF. As DNA, the CDR3 is TGTGCCAGCAGCTCCCAAGGTCAGGGGAACACTGAAGCTTTCTTT.

V usage is TRBV6-5 and J usage is TRBJ1-1, with D maybe TRBD1 (6 bases). Trimming took off 0 bases at V and 7 bases at J, with 15 bases between the two ends. Germline V CDR1 and CDR2: MNHEY, SVGAGI. This CDR3 contains 15 residues. The CDR3 sequence is CASSYSRRQAFEAFF. For the CDR3, the DNA is TGTGCCAGCAGTTACTCGAGGCGACAGGCCTTTGAAGCTTTCTTT.

CDR3 coding DNA: TGTGCCAGTAGTGAGCAGGGTCGTTCAGGCTACACCTTC. Its translation is CASSEQGRSGYTF. The chain links TRBV19 to TRBJ1-2; TRBD1 might be the D (5 bases). The CDR3 has 13 residues. Germline V gene lookup returns CDR1 LNHDA and CDR2 SQIVND (reference sequence). V lost 5 bases and J 8 bases, leaving 15 bases between the germline ends.

The chain links TRBV5-6 to TRBJ1-1; 7 bases agree with TRBD1. Germline values: CDR1 SGHDT, CDR2 YYEEEE. Trimming removed 2 bases from V and 2 bases from J; junction bases left unmatched: 6. There are 15 residues in the CDR3. The CDR3 nucleotides are TGTGCCAGCAGCTTAAGGGCAGGGGGAAACACTGAAGCTTTCTTT. This codes for CASSLRAGGNTEAFF.

V usage is TRBV28 and J usage is TRBJ1-2; D is uncertain. The ends were cut back, 8 bases at V and 2 bases at J, with 15 bases in the middle. CDR1 MDHEN and CDR2 SYDVKM come from the germline V gene. The CDR3 sequence is 14 residues long. The DNA of the CDR3 is TGTGCCAGCTCAATGCCCCCATCGAACTATGGCTACACCTTC. As protein: CASSMPPSNYGYTF.

The V gene is TRBV10-3, the J gene TRBJ1-6, with D possibly TRBD1 on 6 matching bases. From germline, CDR1 is ENHRY and CDR2 SYGVKD. The V end lost 3 bases, the J end lost 2 bases, and 8 bases lay between the germline ends. This CDR3 comprises 15 residues. This CDR3 is CAISEGGTYNSPLHF. The CDR3 region has the DNA TGTGCCATCAGTGAAGGGGGAACCTATAATTCACCCCTCCACTTT.

J is TRBJ2-7 and V is TRBV6-6; D not resolved. With 2 bases removed from V and 3 bases from J, the gap between germline ends came to 11 bases. The CDR3 totals 14 residues. Germline CDR1 reads MNHNY; CDR2 reads SVGAGI (reference sequence). The CDR3 region has the DNA TGTGCCAGCAGTTACGGGCGGAACAGCTACGAGCAGTACTTC. This translates into CASSYGRNSYEQYF.

The V call is TRBV11-1, the J call TRBJ1-1, with 10 bases that match TRBD1. Germline values: CDR1 SGHAT, CDR2 FQDESV (reference sequence). Unmatched junction bases numbered 9, after V lost 5 bases and J lost 3 bases. The CDR3 consists of 16 residues. The CDR3 is CASSPWTGGFDTEAFF. The CDR3 DNA reads TGTGCCAGCAGCCCGTGGACAGGGGGGTTTGACACTGAAGCTTTCTTT.

The chain employs TRBV5-1 and TRBJ1-1, with no clear D. V dropped 2 bases and J dropped 4 bases, with 9 bases sitting between them. The CDR3 is 13 residues long. Germline V gives CDR1 SGHRS, CDR2 YFSETQ. CDR3 sequence (DNA): TGCGCCAGCAGCTTAGGTCCGGGCACTGAAGCTTTCTTT. This gives the protein CASSLGPGTEAFF.

J is TRBJ1-1 and V is TRBV10-1; D gene ambiguous. From germline, CDR1 is WNHNN and CDR2 SYGVQD (reference sequence). The CDR3 is made up of 18 amino acids. V was cut by 0 bases and J by 1 base, with 18 bases left in between. Here the CDR3 reads CASSESRLARSKNTEAFF. In DNA, the CDR3 is TGCGCCAGCAGTGAGTCCCGCTTGGCGCGGTCCAAGAACACTGAAGCTTTCTTT.

The rearrangement uses TRBV28 and TRBJ1-1, with no clear D. Deletions cut 2 bases from V and 9 bases from J, with 10 bases between. The germline V gene has CDR1 MDHEN and CDR2 SYDVKM. The CDR3 extends over 12 amino acids. The CDR3 sequence: CASSLRVKKAFF. The CDR3 coding sequence is TGTGCCAGCAGTTTAAGGGTGAAAAAAGCTTTCTTT.

The gene calls are TRBV13 and TRBJ2-7, with 14 bases lining up with TRBD2. The CDR3 covers 17 residues. The V gene's germline CDR1 is PRHDT and CDR2 FYEKMQ (reference sequence). The V gene end was trimmed by 5 bases and the J gene end by 5 bases; junction bases not matched to a gene: 11. The CDR3 DNA follows: TGTGCCAGCAGCCCCCCGAGGACTAGCGGGGGGCCCAACGAGCAGTACTTC. Its protein is CASSPPRTSGGPNEQYF.

This chain joins TRBV5-8 and TRBJ1-2; tentatively, D is TRBD1 (5 bases). Trimming removed 2 bases at V and 11 bases at J, with 10 bases between. Germline V gene data show CDR1 as SGHTS and CDR2 as YDEGEE. This CDR3 region has 11 residues. The CDR3 sequence is CASSLTRVYTF. The CDR3 nucleotides are TGTGCCAGCAGCTTAACCAGGGTTTACACCTTC.

The V call is TRBV7-9, the J call TRBJ2-3, with D hard to call. CDR1 and CDR2 (germline): SEHNR, FQNEAQ (reference sequence). V was pared by 5 bases and J by 1 base, with 4 bases between. The CDR3 loop spans 12 amino acids. CDR3 protein: CASSRGTDTQYF. The CDR3 DNA reads TGTGCCAGCAGCCGCGGCACAGATACGCAGTATTTT.

This chain connects TRBV19 to TRBJ1-5; D is uncertain. V was pared by 6 bases and J by 4 bases, with 10 bases between. CDR1 is LNHDA, CDR2 SQIVND, per germline (reference sequence). This CDR3 has 13 amino acids. DNA for the CDR3: TGTGCCAGTAGCATGGGCGGGAATCAGCCCCAGCATTTT. Translation: CASSMGGNQPQHF.

The gene calls are TRBV4-1 and TRBJ2-1; D remains unclear. Trimming stripped 1 base from V and 2 bases from J, with 12 bases between. CDR3 length: 16 residues. In germline, CDR1 is MGHRA, CDR2 YSYEKL. CDR3 in DNA: TGCGCCAGCAGCCAAGTCGACCTAGTTACCTACAATGAGCAGTTCTTC. This encodes CASSQVDLVTYNEQFF.

For this clone: One junction end disagrees with the germline gene, perhaps due to a read error. This rearrangement joins TRBV30 to TRBJ2-5, with D perhaps given as TRBD1 or TRBD2 (5 bases each). The DNA matches TRBJ2-7 better at its end, which makes the J call doubtful. This CDR3 is built from 14 residues. Germline-derived CDR1 and CDR2 are GTSNPN and SVGIG (reference sequence). The chain's CDR3 is CARSPQPGRYEQYF. The CDR3 region has the DNA TGTGCCCGGAGTCCCCAACCGGGGCGTTACGAGCAGTACTTC.

This chain joins TRBV7-3 and TRBJ2-1, with D perhaps matching TRBD2 (6 bases). This CDR3 comprises 17 residues. Germline CDR1 SGHTA, CDR2 FQGTGA. Trimming pared 5 bases from V and 0 bases from J, leaving 17 bases between. In DNA, the CDR3 is TGTGCCAGCAGCCCCCGCCGGGGGAAGACCTCCTACAATGAGCAGTTCTTC. As protein: CASSPRRGKTSYNEQFF.

The sample holds one count of this clone. The chain joins TRBV7-9 to TRBJ1-1; D is ambiguous. Trimming pared 4 bases from V and 2 bases from J, leaving 17 bases between. This CDR3 has 16 amino acids. CDR1 is SEHNR, CDR2 FQNEAQ, per germline (reference sequence). The CDR3 loop is CASSSTIGRLNTEAFF. The DNA for the CDR3 is TGTGCCAGCAGCTCTACTATCGGCAGACTAAACACTGAAGCTTTCTTT. Using reference TRBV7-9 and TRBJ1-1 for the parts outside the CDR3, the full variable domain is DTGVSQNPRHKITKRGQNVTFRCDPISEHNRLYWYRQTLGQGPEFLTYFQNEAQLEKSRLLSDRFSAERPKGSFSTLEIQRTEQGDSAMYLCASSSTIGRLNTEAFFGQGTRLTVV.

The rearrangement joins TRBV6-1 to TRBJ1-1; no clear D gene. The length of the CDR3 is 12 residues. V was pared by 4 bases and J by 3 bases, with 6 bases between. Germline CDR1 MNHNS, CDR2 SASEGT. DNA of the CDR3: TGTGCCAGCAGTGTGGGATACACTGAAGCTTTCTTT. This gives the protein CASSVGYTEAFF.

The chain recombines TRBV11-3 with TRBJ2-3; D perhaps matches TRBD2 (5 bases). The V end was cut by 2 bases, the J end by 0 bases, with 12 bases between. Germline lookup yields CDR1 SGHNT and CDR2 YENEEA. The CDR3 runs to 16 residues. As DNA, the CDR3 is TGTGCCAGCAGCTTACTGACCGGGGTTAGCACAGATACGCAGTATTTT. This encodes CASSLLTGVSTDTQYF.

The V gene is TRBV5-1, the J gene TRBJ2-5, with TRBD2 matching over 8 bases. V lost 0 bases, J lost 5 bases, and 15 bases stayed unmatched. Germline V gene lookup returns CDR1 SGHRS and CDR2 YFSETQ. The CDR3 covers 18 residues. The CDR3 DNA is TGCGCCAGCAGCTTGGCCGGGGGGGCCAAACTGATACGCGAGACCCAGTACTTC. It encodes CASSLAGGAKLIRETQYF.

V is TRBV6-6 and J is TRBJ1-1, with D tentatively TRBD1 (5 bases). Germline V CDR1 and CDR2: MNHNY, SVGAGI (reference sequence). The ends were cut back, 7 bases at V and 5 bases at J, with 17 bases in the middle. CDR3 size: 14 residues. The CDR3 region is CASTPQVARTEAFF. The CDR3 DNA reads TGTGCCAGCACCCCACAGGTCGCCAGGACTGAAGCTTTCTTT.